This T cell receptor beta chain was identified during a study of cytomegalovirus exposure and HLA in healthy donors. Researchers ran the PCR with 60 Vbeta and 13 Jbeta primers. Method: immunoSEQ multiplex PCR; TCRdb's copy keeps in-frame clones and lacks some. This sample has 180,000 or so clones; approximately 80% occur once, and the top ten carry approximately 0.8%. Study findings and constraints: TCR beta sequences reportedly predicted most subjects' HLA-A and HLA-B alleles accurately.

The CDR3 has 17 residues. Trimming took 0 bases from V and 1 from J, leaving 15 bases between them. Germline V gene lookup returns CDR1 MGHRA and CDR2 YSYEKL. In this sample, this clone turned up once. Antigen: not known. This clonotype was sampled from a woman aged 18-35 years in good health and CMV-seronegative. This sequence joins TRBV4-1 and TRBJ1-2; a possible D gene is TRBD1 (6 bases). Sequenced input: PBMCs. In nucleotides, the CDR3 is TGCGCCAGCAGCCAAGATCTGACAGGAGTTCTTAACTATGGCTACACCTTC. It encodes CASSQDLTGVLNYGYTF.